These T cell receptor beta chains were read from a single sample in a study of tissue T cells after allogeneic stem cell transplantation. Libraries were prepared by immunoSEQ multiplex PCR; TCRdb keeps only in-frame clonotypes and omits some of them. The sample has about 10,000 clones; about three fifths are singletons. The material sequenced was tissue from the jejunum, taken at autopsy. Source of these receptors: a woman between 18 and 55 years old with breast cancer. Each CDR3 is given with its conserved first and last residue. The order of the fields is V gene, J gene, CDR3 length, CDR3 protein.

v_call: TRBV7-2
j_call: TRBJ1-1
cdr3_length: 14
cdr3_aa: CASSLGGGNTEAFF

v_call: TRBV3-1/TRBV3-2
j_call: TRBJ1-2
cdr3_length: 14
cdr3_aa: CASSQTTSNYGYTF

v_call: TRBV7-2
j_call: TRBJ2-7
cdr3_length: 14
cdr3_aa: CASSLTGTSYEQYF

v_call: TRBV4-1
j_call: TRBJ2-5
cdr3_length: 15
cdr3_aa: CASSPVGQGSPFQYF

v_call: TRBV11-1
j_call: TRBJ1-1
cdr3_length: 14
cdr3_aa: CASSLERGPSGAFF

v_call: TRBV13
j_call: TRBJ1-1
cdr3_length: 16
cdr3_aa: CASSPVGGRADTEAFF

v_call: TRBV30
j_call: TRBJ2-3
cdr3_length: 19
cdr3_aa: CAWQPGTSGGVAWTDTQYF

v_call: TRBV7-2
j_call: TRBJ2-5
cdr3_length: 15
cdr3_aa: CASSLAAGTGETQYF

v_call: TRBV6-1
j_call: TRBJ2-2
cdr3_length: 16
cdr3_aa: CASSDNWTGRTGELFF

v_call: TRBV30
j_call: TRBJ2-5
cdr3_length: 11
cdr3_aa: CAWSGGVTQYF

v_call: TRBV18
j_call: TRBJ2-1
cdr3_length: 14
cdr3_aa: CASSPLLSYNEQFF

v_call: TRBV6-6
j_call: TRBJ1-4
cdr3_length: 14
cdr3_aa: CASSYGTRIGKLFF

v_call: TRBV4-2
j_call: TRBJ1-1
cdr3_length: 14
cdr3_aa: CASSALSVNTEAFF

v_call: TRBV7-6
j_call: TRBJ2-7
cdr3_length: 15
cdr3_aa: CASSLGGRESYEQYF

v_call: TRBV5-5
j_call: TRBJ2-2
cdr3_length: 15
cdr3_aa: CASSPRTGNTGELFF

v_call: TRBV2
j_call: TRBJ2-5
cdr3_length: 15
cdr3_aa: CASSPNRGGQETQYF

v_call: TRBV18
j_call: TRBJ1-1
cdr3_length: 11
cdr3_aa: CASSLGTEAFF

v_call: TRBV6-4
j_call: TRBJ2-2
cdr3_length: 15
cdr3_aa: CASSDKGGPNRGAVF

v_call: TRBV18
j_call: TRBJ1-5
cdr3_length: 15
cdr3_aa: CASSPKVGGNQPQHF

v_call: TRBV19
j_call: TRBJ1-5
cdr3_length: 18
cdr3_aa: CASTTAPPPPYSNQPQHF

v_call: TRBV2
j_call: TRBJ1-2
cdr3_length: 13
cdr3_aa: CASSPSGRNGYTF

v_call: TRBV5-6
j_call: TRBJ2-3
cdr3_length: 14
cdr3_aa: CASSSAGRTDTQYF

v_call: TRBV19
j_call: TRBJ2-5
cdr3_length: 16
cdr3_aa: CASSIVASGGAETQYF

v_call: TRBV6-6
j_call: TRBJ2-3
cdr3_length: 17
cdr3_aa: CASSRNPGGGTSDTQYF

v_call: TRBV4-3
j_call: TRBJ2-5
cdr3_length: 16
cdr3_aa: CASSQGRITEQETRYF

v_call: TRBV6-6
j_call: TRBJ1-4
cdr3_length: 12
cdr3_aa: CASRGGPPVLFF

v_call: TRBV18
j_call: TRBJ2-1
cdr3_length: 14
cdr3_aa: CASSPWREQNEQFF

v_call: TRBV19
j_call: TRBJ2-3
cdr3_length: 16
cdr3_aa: CASSSFTSGGADTQYF

v_call: TRBV18
j_call: TRBJ2-4
cdr3_length: 13
cdr3_aa: CASSYQVGNIQYF

v_call: TRBV28
j_call: TRBJ2-7
cdr3_length: 13
cdr3_aa: CASSPDSSYEQYF

v_call: TRBV5-6
j_call: TRBJ2-3
cdr3_length: 13
cdr3_aa: CASRSGGTDTQYF

v_call: TRBV18
j_call: TRBJ1-1
cdr3_length: 12
cdr3_aa: CASSPLSAEAFF

v_call: TRBV27
j_call: TRBJ2-7
cdr3_length: 17
cdr3_aa: CASSPRLAGGPEMEQYF

v_call: TRBV6-6
j_call: TRBJ2-7
cdr3_length: 11
cdr3_aa: CATRKGSEQYF

v_call: TRBV3-1/TRBV3-2
j_call: TRBJ1-2
cdr3_length: 15
cdr3_aa: CASSQDTAVNYGYTF

v_call: TRBV4-3
j_call: TRBJ2-2
cdr3_length: 15
cdr3_aa: CASSQDYPNTGELFF

v_call: TRBV28
j_call: TRBJ1-1
cdr3_length: 14
cdr3_aa: CASSPMESNTEAFF

v_call: TRBV3-1/TRBV3-2
j_call: TRBJ2-2
cdr3_length: 16
cdr3_aa: CASSQVGRGGTGELFF

v_call: TRBV5-5
j_call: TRBJ1-6
cdr3_length: 15
cdr3_aa: CASSSGGGHNSPLHF

v_call: TRBV5-1
j_call: TRBJ2-7
cdr3_length: 13
cdr3_aa: CASSLQGDHEQYF

v_call: TRBV4-3
j_call: TRBJ2-5
cdr3_length: 13
cdr3_aa: CASSPAVQETQYF

v_call: TRBV27
j_call: TRBJ2-7
cdr3_length: 13
cdr3_aa: CASSTTAFGEQYF

v_call: TRBV2
j_call: TRBJ1-1
cdr3_length: 12
cdr3_aa: CASSENGQEAFF

v_call: TRBV9
j_call: TRBJ2-2
cdr3_length: 14
cdr3_aa: CASSVEWDAGELFF

v_call: TRBV15
j_call: TRBJ2-1
cdr3_length: 14
cdr3_aa: CATSRANGGNEQFF

v_call: TRBV5-4
j_call: TRBJ2-3
cdr3_length: 15
cdr3_aa: CASRNRAEATDTQYF

v_call: TRBV25-1
j_call: TRBJ2-3
cdr3_length: 16
cdr3_aa: CASSEWEGTSTDTQYF

v_call: TRBV11-2
j_call: TRBJ2-3
cdr3_length: 14
cdr3_aa: CASSNLGVGDTQYF

v_call: TRBV7-2
j_call: TRBJ2-3
cdr3_length: 14
cdr3_aa: CASSLRGPTDTQYF

v_call: TRBV5-5
j_call: TRBJ2-5
cdr3_length: 13
cdr3_aa: CASSQAPPETQYF

v_call: TRBV6-5
j_call: TRBJ2-5
cdr3_length: 14
cdr3_aa: CASRRDRQQETQYF

v_call: TRBV11-2
j_call: TRBJ2-7
cdr3_length: 15
cdr3_aa: CASSLGLGLVYEQYF

v_call: TRBV4-3
j_call: TRBJ1-2
cdr3_length: 13
cdr3_aa: CASSQDAGPFITF

v_call: TRBV6-5
j_call: TRBJ2-1
cdr3_length: 15
cdr3_aa: CATPTSGSCHNEQFF

v_call: TRBV5-1
j_call: TRBJ1-4
cdr3_length: 14
cdr3_aa: CASRDPAIPVELFF

v_call: TRBV5-1
j_call: TRBJ2-4
cdr3_length: 18
cdr3_aa: CASSLGWFTGLAKNIQYF

v_call: TRBV11-3
j_call: TRBJ1-1
cdr3_length: 14
cdr3_aa: CASSLDGKNTEAFF

v_call: TRBV28
j_call: TRBJ1-4
cdr3_length: 14
cdr3_aa: CASSLSGPPEKLFF